This is a list of T cell receptor beta chains from one sample in a study of T cells in Graves' hyperthyroidism and ophthalmopathy. TCRdb called the multiplex PCR reads again in MiXCR, with one record for every CDR3 protein. The sample holds around 56,000 distinct CDR3 sequences, roughly 50% seen once. Sequencing was done on a sample of blood. The receptor set was obtained from a woman aged 55-70 years with Graves' ophthalmopathy. The CDR3 runs from the conserved cysteine through the conserved F or W. Fields, in order: clone size, J gene, CDR3 length, D gene, V gene, CDR3 DNA, CDR3 protein. A D gene is named only where the DNA matches it firmly. For some rows the clone size is stated as once, few or many, or as a class when expanded; others skip it.

clone_size: -
j_call: TRBJ2-1
cdr3_length: 15
d_call: TRBD1
v_call: TRBV6-5
cdr3_nt: TGCGCCAGCGGTTATGGGACAGGGGGCCTCAATGAGCAGTTCTTC
cdr3_aa: CASGYGTGGLNEQFF

clone_size: -
j_call: TRBJ1-2
cdr3_length: 12
d_call: TRBD1
v_call: TRBV4-1
cdr3_nt: TGCGCCAGCAGCCAAGGGACAGGGGGCTACACCTTC
cdr3_aa: CASSQGTGGYTF

clone_size: -
j_call: TRBJ2-7
cdr3_length: 12
d_call: -
v_call: TRBV20-1
cdr3_nt: TGCAGTGCTCGCGAGACGGGAAACGAGCAGTACTTC
cdr3_aa: CSARETGNEQYF

clone_size: few
j_call: TRBJ2-7
cdr3_length: 13
d_call: -
v_call: TRBV9
cdr3_nt: TGTGCCAGCAGCGTGGGTGACTCCTACGAGCAGTACTTC
cdr3_aa: CASSVGDSYEQYF

clone_size: -
j_call: TRBJ2-2
cdr3_length: 17
d_call: -
v_call: TRBV11-3
cdr3_nt: TGTGCCAGCGGGGCGGGTAGAACGGGAGCCTCTACCGGGGAGCCGTTTTTT
cdr3_aa: CASGAGRTGASTGEPFF

clone_size: -
j_call: TRBJ1-2
cdr3_length: 11
d_call: TRBD1
v_call: TRBV29-1
cdr3_nt: TGCAGCGTTCCTACAGGGGGCGGCTACACCTTC
cdr3_aa: CSVPTGGGYTF

clone_size: -
j_call: TRBJ1-1
cdr3_length: 16
d_call: TRBD1
v_call: TRBV2
cdr3_nt: TGTGCCAGCAGAAACGGGACAGGGGATCGGTACACTGAAGCTTTCTTT
cdr3_aa: CASRNGTGDRYTEAFF

clone_size: many
j_call: TRBJ1-2
cdr3_length: 14
d_call: TRBD1
v_call: TRBV19
cdr3_nt: TGTGCCAGTAACCCGGGACAGGGGAACTATGGCTACACCTTC
cdr3_aa: CASNPGQGNYGYTF

clone_size: many
j_call: TRBJ1-2
cdr3_length: 13
d_call: -
v_call: TRBV7-9
cdr3_nt: TGTGCCAGCAGCCCTCCGGGGCCTTATGGCTACACCTTC
cdr3_aa: CASSPPGPYGYTF

clone_size: many
j_call: TRBJ2-1
cdr3_length: 12
d_call: -
v_call: TRBV12-3/TRBV12-4
cdr3_nt: TGTGCCAGCATTAACCCGAGGGGGGAGCAGTTCTTC
cdr3_aa: CASINPRGEQFF

clone_size: -
j_call: TRBJ2-7
cdr3_length: 13
d_call: -
v_call: TRBV19
cdr3_nt: TGTGCCAGTAGTATGGACAGCCAGTACGAGCAGTACTTC
cdr3_aa: CASSMDSQYEQYF

clone_size: -
j_call: TRBJ2-1
cdr3_length: 12
d_call: TRBD2
v_call: TRBV20-1
cdr3_nt: TGCAGTGCTAGCGGGACTAGCGGACGAAGGTTCTTC
cdr3_aa: CSASGTSGRRFF

clone_size: many
j_call: TRBJ1-1
cdr3_length: 15
d_call: -
v_call: TRBV11-2
cdr3_nt: TGTGCCAGCAGCCCCCTAGAGCTAGGGAACACTGAAGCTTTCTTT
cdr3_aa: CASSPLELGNTEAFF

clone_size: -
j_call: TRBJ1-1
cdr3_length: 13
d_call: TRBD1
v_call: TRBV7-2
cdr3_nt: TGTGCCAGCAACTTGCAGGGGGGCACTGAAGCTTTCTTT
cdr3_aa: CASNLQGGTEAFF

clone_size: few
j_call: TRBJ2-3
cdr3_length: 12
d_call: -
v_call: TRBV20-1
cdr3_nt: TGCAGTGCTCGCCCCCCAGGCACAACGCAGTATTTT
cdr3_aa: CSARPPGTTQYF

clone_size: -
j_call: TRBJ2-2
cdr3_length: 14
d_call: -
v_call: TRBV6-5
cdr3_nt: TGTGCCAGCAGCTCAGACAGGAACACCGGGGAGCTGTTTTTT
cdr3_aa: CASSSDRNTGELFF

clone_size: many
j_call: TRBJ2-5
cdr3_length: 16
d_call: -
v_call: TRBV5-1
cdr3_nt: TGCGCCACAGCCCCCGGTCTCCCTCGTGGTACGGAGACCCAGTACTTC
cdr3_aa: CATAPGLPRGTETQYF

clone_size: -
j_call: TRBJ1-2
cdr3_length: 13
d_call: -
v_call: TRBV20-1
cdr3_nt: TGCAGTGCTTTACAGGGTGCAGGCTATGGCTACACCTTC
cdr3_aa: CSALQGAGYGYTF